Listed below are T cell receptor beta chains from one sample, sequenced in a study of graft-versus-host responses after intestinal transplantation. Assay used: immunoSEQ multiplex PCR; TCRdb lists only in-frame clones, some missing. The sample lists about 120,000 clones, roughly 91% occurring once. Their recognized antigens are unknown. Sequencing used unstimulated CD4+ T cells sorted from spleen or lymph node cells, obtained before intestinal transplant. These receptors came from a human donor who received an intestinal transplant. Each CDR3 is given with its conserved first and last residue. A D gene is named only where the DNA matches it firmly. Clone sizes are given selectively: once, few, many, or a class where the clone is expanded.

cdr3_aa cdr3_nt j_call v_call clone_size d_call
CASSPRDRAYEQYF TGTGCCAGCAGCCCGAGGGACAGGGCCTACGAGCAGTACTTC TRBJ2-7 TRBV9 once TRBD1
CASSFPPGLGSYEQYF TGTGCCAGCAGCTTCCCCCCAGGGTTAGGATCCTACGAGCAGTACTTC TRBJ2-7 TRBV5-6 NA NA
CASSLSHNEQFF TGTGCCAGCAGCTTATCGCACAATGAGCAGTTCTTC TRBJ2-1 TRBV7-6 NA NA
CASSLTVHPPEQYF TGTGCCAGCAGCTTAACCGTACACCCCCCCGAGCAGTACTTC TRBJ2-7 TRBV7-3 NA NA
CASSRGRDTEAFF TGTGCCAGCAGCAGGGGGCGCGACACTGAAGCTTTCTTT TRBJ1-1 TRBV2 NA TRBD1
CASSQAARANVLTF TGTGCCAGCTCCCAAGCCGCGAGGGCCAACGTCCTGACTTTC TRBJ2-6 TRBV18 NA NA
CASSLTLAGGTQYF TGTGCCAGCAGCTTAACACTAGCGGGAGGAACGCAGTATTTT TRBJ2-3 TRBV7-2 NA TRBD2
CASSPGLAGRMTYNEQFF TGTGCCAGCAGCCCCGGACTAGCGGGAAGAATGACCTACAATGAGCAGTTCTTC TRBJ2-1 TRBV13 once TRBD2
CASSITSGRARETQYF TGTGCCAGTAGTATAACTAGCGGGAGGGCCAGAGAGACCCAGTACTTC TRBJ2-5 TRBV19 NA TRBD2
CASSVRANTGELFF TGCGCCAGCAGCGTCCGGGCCAACACCGGGGAGCTGTTTTTT TRBJ2-2 TRBV5-1 NA NA
CASNLRGQRRETQYF TGTGCCAGTAATCTTCGGGGACAGCGGCGGGAGACCCAGTACTTC TRBJ2-5 TRBV19 NA TRBD1
CASTSSPYEQYF TGTGCCAGTACCTCTAGTCCCTACGAGCAGTACTTC TRBJ2-7 TRBV28 NA NA
CASSLGSGATEQYF TGTGCCAGCAGCTTGGGATCAGGGGCCACCGAGCAGTACTTC TRBJ2-7 TRBV5-4 NA NA
CASSPDSYSGNTIYF TGTGCCAGCAGCCCGGACAGCTACTCTGGAAACACCATATATTTT TRBJ1-3 TRBV7-8 NA NA